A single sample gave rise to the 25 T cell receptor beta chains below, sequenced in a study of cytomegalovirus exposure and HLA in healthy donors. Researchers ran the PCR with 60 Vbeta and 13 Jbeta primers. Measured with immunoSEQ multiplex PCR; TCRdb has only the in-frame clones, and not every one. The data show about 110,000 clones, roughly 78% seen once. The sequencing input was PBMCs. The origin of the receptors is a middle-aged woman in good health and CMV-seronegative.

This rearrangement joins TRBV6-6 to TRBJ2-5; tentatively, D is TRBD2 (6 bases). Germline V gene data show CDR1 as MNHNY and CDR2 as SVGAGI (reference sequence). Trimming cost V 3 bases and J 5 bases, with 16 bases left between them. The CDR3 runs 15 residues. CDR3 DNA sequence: TGTGCCAGCAGTTATTATAGCGGAGACGGGGAGACCCAGTACTTC. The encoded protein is CASSYYSGDGETQYF.

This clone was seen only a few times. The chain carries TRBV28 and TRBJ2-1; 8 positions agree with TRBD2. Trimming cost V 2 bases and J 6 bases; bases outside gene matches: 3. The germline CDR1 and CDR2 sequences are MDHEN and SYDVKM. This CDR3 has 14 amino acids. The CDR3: CASSLVAGINEQFF. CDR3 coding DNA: TGTGCCAGCAGTTTAGTAGCGGGAATCAATGAGCAGTTCTTC.

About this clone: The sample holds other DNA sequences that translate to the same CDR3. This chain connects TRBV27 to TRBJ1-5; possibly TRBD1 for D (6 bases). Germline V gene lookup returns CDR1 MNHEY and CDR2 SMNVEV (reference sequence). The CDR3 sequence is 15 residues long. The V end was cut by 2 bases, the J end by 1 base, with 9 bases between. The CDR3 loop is CASSLRGASNQPQHF. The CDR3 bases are TGTGCCAGCAGTTTACGGGGGGCCAGCAATCAGCCCCAGCATTTT.

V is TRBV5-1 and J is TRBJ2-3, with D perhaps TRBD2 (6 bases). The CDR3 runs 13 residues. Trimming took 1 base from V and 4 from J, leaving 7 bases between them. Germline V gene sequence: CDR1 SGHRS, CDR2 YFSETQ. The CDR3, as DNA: TGCGCCAGCAGCTTGTGGGAGGCAGATACGCAGTATTTT. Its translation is CASSLWEADTQYF.

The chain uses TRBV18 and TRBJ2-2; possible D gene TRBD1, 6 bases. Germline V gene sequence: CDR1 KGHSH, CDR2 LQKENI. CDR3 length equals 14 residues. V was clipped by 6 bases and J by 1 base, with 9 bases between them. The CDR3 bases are TGTGCCAGCTCCCAGGACAGGAACACCGGGGAGCTGTTTTTT. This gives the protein CASSQDRNTGELFF.

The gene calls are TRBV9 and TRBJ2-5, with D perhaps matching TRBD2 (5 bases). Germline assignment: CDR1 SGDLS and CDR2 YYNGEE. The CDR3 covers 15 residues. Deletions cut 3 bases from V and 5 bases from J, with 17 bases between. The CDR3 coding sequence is TGTGCCAGCAGCGAGGCTAGCTTGAGTCTTGAGACCCAGTACTTC. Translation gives CASSEASLSLETQYF.

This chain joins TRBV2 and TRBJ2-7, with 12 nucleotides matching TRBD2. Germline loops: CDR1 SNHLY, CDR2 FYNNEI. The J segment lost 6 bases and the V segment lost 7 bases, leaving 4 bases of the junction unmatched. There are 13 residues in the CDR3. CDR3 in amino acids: CASKPSGGGEQYF. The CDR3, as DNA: TGTGCCAGCAAGCCTAGCGGGGGGGGCGAGCAGTACTTC.

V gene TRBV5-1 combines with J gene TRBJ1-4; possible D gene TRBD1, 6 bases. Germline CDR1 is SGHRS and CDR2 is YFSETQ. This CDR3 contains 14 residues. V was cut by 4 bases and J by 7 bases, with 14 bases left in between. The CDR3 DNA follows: TGCGCCAGCAGCCGGCTGGGGGCATCTGAAAAACTGTTTTTT. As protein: CASSRLGASEKLFF.

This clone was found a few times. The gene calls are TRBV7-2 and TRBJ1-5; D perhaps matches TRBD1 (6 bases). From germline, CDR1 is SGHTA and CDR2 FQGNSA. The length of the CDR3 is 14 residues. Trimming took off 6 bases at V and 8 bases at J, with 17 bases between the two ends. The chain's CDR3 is CASSLRGGWEPQHF. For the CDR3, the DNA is TGTGCCAGCAGTCTTAGAGGGGGTTGGGAGCCCCAGCATTTT.

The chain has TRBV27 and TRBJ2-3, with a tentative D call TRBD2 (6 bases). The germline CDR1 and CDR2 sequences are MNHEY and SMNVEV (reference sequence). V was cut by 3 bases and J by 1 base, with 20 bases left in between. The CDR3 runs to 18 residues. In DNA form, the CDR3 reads TGTGCCAGCAGTTTGTTTATGTATCCGGGAGAGGGCACAGATACGCAGTATTTT. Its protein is CASSLFMYPGEGTDTQYF.

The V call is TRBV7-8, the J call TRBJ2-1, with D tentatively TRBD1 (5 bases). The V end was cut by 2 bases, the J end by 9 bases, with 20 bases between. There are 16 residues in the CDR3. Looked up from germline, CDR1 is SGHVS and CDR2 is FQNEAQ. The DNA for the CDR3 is TGTGCCAGCAGCTTAAAGGGGCCCGGGTCAAACAGTGAGCAGTTCTTC. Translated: CASSLKGPGSNSEQFF.

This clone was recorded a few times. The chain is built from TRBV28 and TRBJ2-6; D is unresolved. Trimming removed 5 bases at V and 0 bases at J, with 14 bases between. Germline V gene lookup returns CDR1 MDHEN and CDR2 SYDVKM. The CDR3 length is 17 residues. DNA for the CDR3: TGTGCCAGCAGTCCCACAACAATCCTCTCTGGGGCCAACGTCCTGACTTTC. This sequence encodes CASSPTTILSGANVLTF.

The CDR3: CASRPYRLGAFNEQFF. In DNA form, the CDR3 reads TGTGCCAGCAGACCCTACCGACTGGGGGCTTTCAATGAGCAGTTCTTC. The V and J genes are TRBV5-4 and TRBJ2-1, with a weak D call TRBD1 (6 bases). The CDR3 has 16 amino acids. V was trimmed by 5 bases and J by 6 bases, leaving 21 bases between them. From germline, CDR1 is SGHNT and CDR2 YYREEE (reference sequence).

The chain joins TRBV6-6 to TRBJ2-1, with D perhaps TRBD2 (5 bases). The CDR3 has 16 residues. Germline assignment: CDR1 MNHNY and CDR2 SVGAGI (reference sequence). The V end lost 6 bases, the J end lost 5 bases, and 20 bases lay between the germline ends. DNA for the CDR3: TGTGCCAGCAGCTCCCGATCCGGGCTAGCCAACAATGAGCAGTTCTTC. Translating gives CASSSRSGLANNEQFF.

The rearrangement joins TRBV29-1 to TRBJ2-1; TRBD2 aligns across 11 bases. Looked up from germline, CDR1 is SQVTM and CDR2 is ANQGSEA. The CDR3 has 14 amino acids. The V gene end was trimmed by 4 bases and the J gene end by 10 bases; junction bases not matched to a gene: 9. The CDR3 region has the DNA TGCAGCGTTGGATCTAGCGGGAGGACCGCAGAGCAGTTCTTC. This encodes CSVGSSGRTAEQFF.

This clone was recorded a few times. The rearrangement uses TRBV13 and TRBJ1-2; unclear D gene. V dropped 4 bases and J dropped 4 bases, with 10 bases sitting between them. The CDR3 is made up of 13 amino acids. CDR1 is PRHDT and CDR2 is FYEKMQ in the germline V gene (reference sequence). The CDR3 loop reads CASSSDTTYGYTF. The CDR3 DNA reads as TGTGCCAGCAGCTCCGACACGACCTATGGCTACACCTTC.

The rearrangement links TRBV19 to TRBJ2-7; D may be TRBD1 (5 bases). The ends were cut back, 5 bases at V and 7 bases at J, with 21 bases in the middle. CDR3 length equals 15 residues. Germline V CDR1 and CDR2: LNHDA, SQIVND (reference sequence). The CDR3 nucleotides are TGTGCCAGTAGTGCCCGACAGTCCGCTCCCGGTGAGCAGTACTTC. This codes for CASSARQSAPGEQYF.

CDR3 loop: CASSWSGTGQGEQYF. As DNA, the CDR3 is TGTGCCAGCAGCTGGAGCGGGACAGGGCAAGGCGAGCAGTACTTC. This chain connects TRBV7-9 to TRBJ2-7, with 9 bases that match TRBD1. The V gene's germline CDR1 is SEHNR and CDR2 FQNEAQ (reference sequence). The CDR3 is 15 residues long. Losses at the gene ends were 4 bases for V and 6 bases for J; bases not matched to a gene: 10.

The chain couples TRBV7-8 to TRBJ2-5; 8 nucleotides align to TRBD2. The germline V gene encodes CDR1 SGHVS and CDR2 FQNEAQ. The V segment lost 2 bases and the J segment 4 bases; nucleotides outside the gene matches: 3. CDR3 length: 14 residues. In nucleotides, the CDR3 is TGTGCCAGCAGCTTATCCGGGACTAGAGAGACCCAGTACTTC. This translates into CASSLSGTRETQYF. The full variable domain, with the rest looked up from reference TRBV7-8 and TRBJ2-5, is GAGVSQSPRYKVAKRGQDVALRCDPISGHVSLFWYQQALGQGPEFLTYFQNEAQLDKSGLPSDRFFAERPEGSVSTLKIQRTQQEDSAVYLCASSLSGTRETQYFGPGTRLLVL.

The CDR3 DNA sequence: TGTGCCAGCAGCTTAGGCCGGCGGCGGGCCTCTGGGAATGAGCAGTTCTTC. As protein: CASSLGRRRASGNEQFF. The rearrangement joins TRBV7-2 to TRBJ2-1; D is perhaps TRBD2 (5 bases). CDR3 length equals 17 residues. In germline, CDR1 is SGHTA, CDR2 FQGNSA. Deletions cut 1 base from V and 7 bases from J, with 20 bases between.

CDR3 loop: CASSLGDRMNTEAFF. The CDR3 coding sequence is TGTGCCAGCAGTTTAGGTGACAGGATGAACACTGAAGCTTTCTTT. The chain has TRBV28 and TRBJ1-1; D may be TRBD1 (6 bases). Germline-derived CDR1 and CDR2 are MDHEN and SYDVKM. V lost 2 bases and J 0 bases, leaving 10 bases between the germline ends. The CDR3 spans 15 residues.

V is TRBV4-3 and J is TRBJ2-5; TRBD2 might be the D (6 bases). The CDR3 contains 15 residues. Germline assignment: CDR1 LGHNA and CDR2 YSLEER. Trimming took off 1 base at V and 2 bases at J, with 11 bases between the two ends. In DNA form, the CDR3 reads TGCGCCAGCAGCCAAGGATCGGGGGAACAAGAGACCCAGTACTTC. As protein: CASSQGSGEQETQYF.

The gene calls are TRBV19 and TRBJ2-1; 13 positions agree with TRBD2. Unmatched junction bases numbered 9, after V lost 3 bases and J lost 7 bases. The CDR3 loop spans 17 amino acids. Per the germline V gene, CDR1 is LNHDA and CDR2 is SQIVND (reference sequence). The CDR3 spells CASSIITWTSGSNEQFF. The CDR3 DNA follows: TGTGCCAGTAGTATTATTACCTGGACTAGCGGGAGTAATGAGCAGTTCTTC. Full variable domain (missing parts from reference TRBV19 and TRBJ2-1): DGGITQSPKYLFRKEGQNVTLSCEQNLNHDAMYWYRQDPGQGLRLIYYSQIVNDFQKGDIAEGYSVSREKKESFPLTVTSAQKNPTAFYLCASSIITWTSGSNEQFFGPGTRLTVL.

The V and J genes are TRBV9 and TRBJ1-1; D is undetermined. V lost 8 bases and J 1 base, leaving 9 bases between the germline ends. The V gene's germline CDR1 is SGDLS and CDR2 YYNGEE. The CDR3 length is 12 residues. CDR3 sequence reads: CASSGWNTEAFF. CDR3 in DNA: TGTGCCAGTTCGGGATGGAACACTGAAGCTTTCTTT.

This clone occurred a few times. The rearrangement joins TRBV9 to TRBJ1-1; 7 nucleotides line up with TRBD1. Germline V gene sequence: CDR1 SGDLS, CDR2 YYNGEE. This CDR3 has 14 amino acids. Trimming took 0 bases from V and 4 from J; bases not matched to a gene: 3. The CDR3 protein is CASSVGGGPTEAFF. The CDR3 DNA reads TGTGCCAGCAGCGTAGGAGGGGGCCCCACTGAAGCTTTCTTT. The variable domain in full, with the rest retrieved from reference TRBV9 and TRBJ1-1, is DSGVTQTPKHLITATGQRVTLRCSPRSGDLSVYWYQQSLDQGLQFLIQYYNGEERAKGNILERFSAQQFPDLHSELNLSSLELGDSALYFCASSVGGGPTEAFFGQGTRLTVV.